The subject of this entry is one T cell receptor beta chain. Its antigen remains unidentified. These data originate in a study of cytotoxic CD8 clonotypes in ibrutinib-treated CLL. For the study at large: The patients comprised more than ten relapsed/refractory and around 15 treatment-naive cases, 17 IGHV unmutated.

Produced via immunoSEQ multiplex PCR; TCRdb's table is partial and in-frame only. The data contain fewer than 25,000 clones, roughly 68% of them singletons. The study, taken as a whole, reports: The study sampled sustained-remission and progressing patients at different times. Public clonotypes (which were uncommon) either contracted or remained stable on treatment. Clonality correlated strongly with circulating CD8+ T cells and exceeded age-matched healthy donors at baseline.

Per germline, CDR1 SGHDT and CDR2 YYEEEE. CDR3 length equals 14 residues. V lost 7 bases, J lost 1 base, and 14 bases lay in between. The specimen comprised PBMCs, sampled after 24 months of ibrutinib treatment. This clonotype was sampled from a human donor with chronic lymphocytic leukemia. The chain employs TRBV5-6 and TRBJ1-1, with D maybe TRBD1 (5 bases). The CDR3 spells CASLESGGNTEAFF. The CDR3 region has the DNA TGTGCCAGCCTGGAATCTGGGGGGAACACTGAAGCTTTCTTT.